These 27 T cell receptor beta chains were all obtained from the same sample, sequenced in a study of a mutant IDH1 vaccine in newly diagnosed glioma. Documented time point: week 35, safety follow-up. Every single dose of the vaccine, 300 ug of mutant IDH1 20-mer peptide, came with topical imiquimod. Method: immunoSEQ multiplex PCR; TCRdb's copy keeps in-frame clones and lacks some. This sample has 58,000 or so clones, with about 86% found just once. The antigens these receptors bind are not known. Sequences were derived from PBMCs, sampled from a glioma patient whose treatment included an IDH1 peptide vaccine. The source of these receptors is a man aged 40-55 years with glioma.

This chain uses TRBV10-3 with TRBJ2-2, with 10 bases that match TRBD2. The CDR3 covers 15 residues. The germline V gene has CDR1 ENHRY and CDR2 SYGVKD. Trimming cost V 10 bases and J 8 bases; bases outside gene matches: 13. The CDR3 bases are TGTGCCACCACCCCAGCGGGAGGGCATGGGGGGGAGCTGTTTTTT. Its translation: CATTPAGGHGGELFF.

This chain joins TRBV29-1 and TRBJ1-1, with 8 bases identical to TRBD1. The V and J ends lost 6 bases and 0 bases, in that order; junction bases with no gene match: 21. Germline assignment: CDR1 SQVTM and CDR2 ANQGSEA. This CDR3 has 19 residues. The CDR3 is CSVSLSEGGRGLMNTEAFF. As DNA, the CDR3 is TGCAGCGTCTCCCTGTCGGAGGGGGGCAGGGGGCTTATGAACACTGAAGCTTTCTTT.

The chain joins TRBV11-2 to TRBJ2-5; 8 bases align to TRBD2. Germline trimming cut 6 bases from V and 4 bases from J; bases unmatched to any gene: 16. Per the germline V gene, CDR1 is SGHAT and CDR2 is FQNNGV. The CDR3 is 17 amino acids. CDR3 sequence: CASSPRLVREGSETQYF. The CDR3 coding sequence is TGTGCCAGCAGTCCGCGCTTGGTCCGGGAGGGCTCAGAGACCCAGTACTTC. Complete variable domain (other parts from reference TRBV11-2 and TRBJ2-5): EAGVAQSPRYKIIEKRQSVAFWCNPISGHATLYWYQQILGQGPKLLIQFQNNGVVDDSQLPKDRFSAERLKGVDSTLKIQPAKLEDSAVYLCASSPRLVREGSETQYFGPGTRLLVL.

This chain joins TRBV10-1 and TRBJ2-7; 11 bases align to TRBD2. Trimming removed 0 bases from V and 2 bases from J; junction bases left unmatched: 6. Germline lookup yields CDR1 WNHNN and CDR2 SYGVQD (reference sequence). The CDR3 covers 17 residues. CDR3 residues: CASSESRASGRPYEQYF. The CDR3 region has the DNA TGCGCCAGCAGTGAGTCTCGGGCTAGCGGGAGGCCCTACGAGCAGTACTTC.

Worth noting for this clone: A read error may produce the germline difference seen at one junction end. The V and J genes are TRBV15 and TRBJ2-3, with D possibly being TRBD2 (6 bases). Germline-derived CDR1 and CDR2 are LNHNV and YYDKDF (reference sequence). This CDR3 is built from 15 residues. CDR3 sequence reads: CATSRTLGGTAVFHF. The DNA for the CDR3 is TGTGCCACCAGCAGGACGCTCGGCGGGACCGCAGTTTTTCATTTT.

The rearrangement links TRBV7-9 to TRBJ1-4; 8 bases fit TRBD1. Germline CDR1 is SEHNR and CDR2 is FQNEAQ (reference sequence). This CDR3 has 16 residues. V shed 1 base, J shed 4 bases, and the junction held 5 bases outside the gene matches. CDR3 protein: CASSLGGTGYNEKLFF. The CDR3 DNA is TGTGCCAGCAGCTTAGGCGGGACAGGCTATAATGAAAAACTGTTTTTT.

The chain uses TRBV5-5 and TRBJ2-1; 8 bases align to TRBD2. The CDR3 is 17 residues long. Germline values: CDR1 SGHKS, CDR2 YYEKEE (reference sequence). The V gene end was trimmed by 6 bases and the J gene end by 7 bases; junction bases not matched to a gene: 18. The CDR3 coding sequence is TGTGCCAGCATCCTCTCTGGAGGAGCGGGAGCGGATAATGAGCAGTTCTTC. Translation gives CASILSGGAGADNEQFF.

This chain links TRBV27 with TRBJ2-7, with D unclear. Deletions cut 4 bases from V and 7 bases from J, with 11 bases between. The germline V gene has CDR1 MNHEY and CDR2 SMNVEV (reference sequence). The CDR3 is made up of 12 amino acids. In DNA form, the CDR3 reads TGTGCCAGCAGTTCCCCGGCTGAGGAGCAGTACTTC. This encodes CASSSPAEEQYF.

The chain carries TRBV19 and TRBJ1-5; D is perhaps TRBD1 (6 bases). CDR3 length: 17 amino acids. Trimming pared 5 bases from V and 1 base from J, leaving 18 bases between. Germline CDR1 and CDR2: LNHDA and SQIVND (reference sequence). This CDR3 reads CASSPLYREKSNQPQHF. In DNA, the CDR3 is TGTGCCAGTAGTCCTCTATACAGGGAAAAAAGCAATCAGCCCCAGCATTTT.

This sequence joins TRBV7-2 and TRBJ2-2, with 7 bases fitting TRBD2. V was clipped by 3 bases and J by 5 bases; unmatched bases: 9. CDR1 and CDR2 from the germline V gene are SGHTA and FQGNSA. The CDR3 has 16 residues. In DNA, the CDR3 is TGTGCCAGCAGCTTCATGAGAGGGAGGGTAACCGGGGAGCTGTTTTTT. Its translation is CASSFMRGRVTGELFF.

V and J are TRBV6-6 and TRBJ1-2, with a tentative D call TRBD1 (6 bases). V was cut by 2 bases and J by 8 bases, with 12 bases left in between. CDR1 and CDR2 (germline): MNHNY, SVGAGI (reference sequence). The CDR3 extends over 13 amino acids. The CDR3 protein is CASSYLLTGGYTF. In DNA form, the CDR3 reads TGTGCCAGCAGTTACCTCCTGACAGGCGGCTACACCTTC.

The sample holds one count of this clone. This chain uses TRBV11-2 with TRBJ2-7; D gene ambiguous. The CDR3 extends over 11 amino acids. CDR1 and CDR2 from the germline V gene are SGHAT and FQNNGV. V lost 6 bases to trimming and J lost 2 bases, with 5 bases between them. The DNA for the CDR3 is TGTGCCAGCAGTATGGCCTACGAGCAGTACTTC. Encoded protein: CASSMAYEQYF.

The V gene is TRBV10-1, the J gene TRBJ2-5; 11 nucleotides match TRBD2. The CDR3 runs 15 residues. V lost 4 bases and J lost 5; bases outside the gene matches: 6. The germline gives CDR1 WNHNN, CDR2 SYGVQD (reference sequence). The CDR3: CASSVLAGVGETQYF. CDR3 coding DNA: TGCGCCAGCAGTGTACTAGCGGGAGTGGGCGAGACCCAGTACTTC.

V usage is TRBV29-1 and J usage is TRBJ1-3, with 9 bases lining up with TRBD1. V was clipped by 5 bases and J by 4 bases; unmatched bases: 6. This CDR3 is built from 14 residues. Per germline, CDR1 SQVTM and CDR2 ANQGSEA. CDR3 amino acids: CSVLQGAGGNTIYF. The CDR3, as DNA: TGCAGCGTTCTACAGGGGGCAGGGGGAAACACCATATATTTT.

The CDR3 is CASSYSGGMNTEAFF. DNA of the CDR3: TGTGCCAGCAGTTACTCGGGCGGGATGAACACTGAAGCTTTCTTT. The chain joins TRBV6-5 to TRBJ1-1; D unresolved. Germline V lookup: CDR1 MNHEY, CDR2 SVGAGI. V lost 0 bases and J lost 0, with 8 bases in between. This CDR3 comprises 15 residues.

In this sample, this clone turned up a few times. The chain joins TRBV6-5 to TRBJ2-7; 9 bases agree with TRBD2. In germline, CDR1 is MNHEY, CDR2 SVGAGI. With V trimmed by 5 bases and J by 2 bases, 7 bases remained unmatched. CDR3 length equals 15 residues. CDR3 sequence: CASSVRGGATYEQYF. The CDR3 DNA reads TGTGCCAGCAGTGTACGCGGGGGGGCAACCTACGAGCAGTACTTC.

The chain combines TRBV28 with TRBJ1-3, with a tentative D call TRBD1 (6 bases). V was clipped by 3 bases and J by 7 bases, with 13 bases between them. The length of the CDR3 is 14 residues. CDR1 is MDHEN and CDR2 is SYDVKM in the germline V gene. This chain's CDR3 is CASSFHEGVNTIYF. CDR3 nucleotide sequence: TGTGCCAGCAGTTTTCATGAGGGGGTCAACACCATATATTTT.

The rearrangement uses TRBV4-1 and TRBJ2-7; TRBD2 agrees at 7 bases. Germline CDR1 and CDR2: MGHRA and YSYEKL. V shed 0 bases, J shed 3 bases, and the junction held 11 bases outside the gene matches. The CDR3 length is 17 residues. CDR3 nucleotide sequence: TGCGCCAGCAGCCAAGATCAAGCGGGGCTGAAACTCTACGAGCAGTACTTC. Protein: CASSQDQAGLKLYEQYF.

V and J are TRBV5-4 and TRBJ2-7; weak D call: TRBD2 (6 bases). V lost 0 bases, J lost 3 bases, and 13 bases lay in between. This CDR3 has 15 amino acids. Looked up from germline, CDR1 is SGHNT and CDR2 is YYREEE (reference sequence). Here the CDR3 reads CASSLARRGNYEQYF. CDR3 nucleotide sequence: TGTGCCAGCAGCTTGGCCAGGCGCGGGAACTACGAGCAGTACTTC.

The chain joins TRBV4-3 to TRBJ2-7; D remains unclear. Germline V gene lookup returns CDR1 LGHNA and CDR2 YSLEER. V was cut by 4 bases and J by 1 base, with 11 bases left in between. The CDR3 consists of 14 residues. The CDR3 DNA is TGCGCCAGCAGCCCCTCCCATACTTCCTACGAGCAGTACTTC. It encodes CASSPSHTSYEQYF.

The rearrangement links TRBV5-4 to TRBJ2-7; no definite D call. CDR3 length: 11 residues. The germline V and J ends were trimmed by 4 bases and 3 bases, with 5 bases remaining between them. The germline V gene encodes CDR1 SGHNT and CDR2 YYREEE (reference sequence). CDR3 DNA: TGTGCCAGCAGCGGGAACTACGAGCAGTACTTC. Translating it yields CASSGNYEQYF.

The genes are TRBV5-6 and TRBJ2-7; 10 positions match TRBD2. Germline V CDR1 and CDR2: SGHDT, YYEEEE. The V and J ends lost 7 bases and 1 base, in that order; junction bases with no gene match: 5. The CDR3 is 14 residues long. The CDR3 is CASSGAGGSYEQYF. CDR3 coding DNA: TGTGCCAGCTCCGGAGCGGGAGGGTCCTACGAGCAGTACTTC.

The chain joins TRBV6-5 to TRBJ2-1; D call uncertain. Germline CDR1 and CDR2: MNHEY and SVGAGI. The CDR3 has 14 residues. V lost 9 bases and J lost 6, with 18 bases in between. CDR3 sequence (DNA): TGTGCCAGTATGATCAGCCAAACCGGCAATGAGCAGTTCTTC. As protein: CASMISQTGNEQFF.

The rearrangement links TRBV18 to TRBJ2-2; TRBD1 aligns across 10 bases. Trimming at V came to 4 bases and at J to 4 bases, leaving 9 bases not matched to a gene. This CDR3 comprises 17 residues. The germline V gene has CDR1 KGHSH and CDR2 LQKENI. The CDR3 region has the DNA TGTGCCAGCTCACTACGGACAGGGGGAGGATCCACCGGGGAGCTGTTTTTT. It translates to CASSLRTGGGSTGELFF.

The chain has TRBV4-3 and TRBJ1-2, with 8 positions matching TRBD1. Germline CDR1 is LGHNA and CDR2 is YSLEER. J lost 3 bases, V lost 4 bases, and 7 bases had no gene match. The CDR3 totals 15 residues. CDR3 bases: TGCGCCAGCAGCCCCGGACAGGGAGATTACTATGGCTACACCTTC. It codes for CASSPGQGDYYGYTF.

The CDR3 protein is CASSPRGEKLFF. CDR3 in DNA: TGTGCCAGCAGCCCCCGGGGTGAAAAACTGTTTTTT. The gene calls are TRBV6-5 and TRBJ1-4; no clear D gene. Germline V gene data show CDR1 as MNHEY and CDR2 as SVGAGI. Trimming shortened V by 6 bases and J by 7 bases, and 9 bases separated the two germline ends. This CDR3 has 12 residues.

In DNA, the CDR3 is TGTGCCAGCAGCGTAGAGAGCGGGAGTAACAATGAGCAGTTCTTC. It yields the protein CASSVESGSNNEQFF. The chain has TRBV9 and TRBJ2-1, with 8 bases lining up with TRBD2. Germline V gives CDR1 SGDLS, CDR2 YYNGEE. The V gene end was trimmed by 0 bases and the J gene end by 5 bases; junction bases not matched to a gene: 4. The CDR3 is made up of 15 amino acids.